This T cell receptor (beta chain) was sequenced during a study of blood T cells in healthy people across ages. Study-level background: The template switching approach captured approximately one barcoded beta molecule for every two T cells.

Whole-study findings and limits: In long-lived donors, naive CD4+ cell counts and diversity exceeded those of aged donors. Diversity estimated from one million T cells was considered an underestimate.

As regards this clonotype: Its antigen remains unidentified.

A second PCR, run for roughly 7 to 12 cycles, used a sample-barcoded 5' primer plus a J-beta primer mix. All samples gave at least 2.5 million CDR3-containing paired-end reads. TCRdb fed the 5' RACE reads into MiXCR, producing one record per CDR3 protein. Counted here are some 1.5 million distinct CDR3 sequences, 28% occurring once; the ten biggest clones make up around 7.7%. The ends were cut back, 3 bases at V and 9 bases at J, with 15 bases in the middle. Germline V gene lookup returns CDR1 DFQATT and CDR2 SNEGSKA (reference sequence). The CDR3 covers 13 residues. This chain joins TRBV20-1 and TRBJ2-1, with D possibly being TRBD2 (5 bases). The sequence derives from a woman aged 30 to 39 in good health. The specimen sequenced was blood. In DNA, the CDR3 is TGCAGTGCTAGTCCTCTAGCCAGGAGTGAGCAGTTCTTC. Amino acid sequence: CSASPLARSEQFF.